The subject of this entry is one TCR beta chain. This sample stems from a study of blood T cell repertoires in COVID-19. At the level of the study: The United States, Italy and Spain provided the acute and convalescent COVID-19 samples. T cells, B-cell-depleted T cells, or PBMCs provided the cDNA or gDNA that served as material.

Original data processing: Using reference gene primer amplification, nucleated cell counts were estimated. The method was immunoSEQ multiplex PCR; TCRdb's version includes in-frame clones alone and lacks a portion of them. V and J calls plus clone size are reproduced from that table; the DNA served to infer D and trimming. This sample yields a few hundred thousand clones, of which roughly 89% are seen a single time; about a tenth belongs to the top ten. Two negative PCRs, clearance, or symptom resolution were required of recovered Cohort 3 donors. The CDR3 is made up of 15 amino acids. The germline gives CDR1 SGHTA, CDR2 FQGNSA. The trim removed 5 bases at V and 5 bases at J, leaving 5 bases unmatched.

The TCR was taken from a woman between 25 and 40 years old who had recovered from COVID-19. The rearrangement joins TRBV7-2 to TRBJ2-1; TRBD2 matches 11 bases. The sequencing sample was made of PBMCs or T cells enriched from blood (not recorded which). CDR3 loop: CASSPRLAGHNEQFF. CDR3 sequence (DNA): TGTGCCAGCAGCCCGAGACTAGCGGGACACAATGAGCAGTTCTTC.